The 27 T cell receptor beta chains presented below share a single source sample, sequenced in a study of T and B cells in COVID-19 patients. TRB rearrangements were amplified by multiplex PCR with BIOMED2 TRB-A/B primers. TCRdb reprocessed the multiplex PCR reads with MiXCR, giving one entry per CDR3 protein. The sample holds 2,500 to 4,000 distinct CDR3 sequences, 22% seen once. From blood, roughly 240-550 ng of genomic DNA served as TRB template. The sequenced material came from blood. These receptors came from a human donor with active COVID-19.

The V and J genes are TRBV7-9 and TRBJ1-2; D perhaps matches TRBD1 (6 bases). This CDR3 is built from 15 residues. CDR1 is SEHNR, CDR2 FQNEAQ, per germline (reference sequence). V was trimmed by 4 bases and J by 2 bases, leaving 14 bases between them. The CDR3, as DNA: TGTGCCAGCAGCTGGACAGAAGGCTACAACTATGGCTACACCTTC. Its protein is CASSWTEGYNYGYTF.

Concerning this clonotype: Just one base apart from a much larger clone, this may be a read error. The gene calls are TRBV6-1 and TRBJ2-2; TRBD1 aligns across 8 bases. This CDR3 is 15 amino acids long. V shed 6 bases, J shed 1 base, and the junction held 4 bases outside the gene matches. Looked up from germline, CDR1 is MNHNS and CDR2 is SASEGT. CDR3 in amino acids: CASRPGTGNTGELFF. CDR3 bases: TGTGCCAGCAGACCCGGGACAGGGAACACCGGGGAGCTGTTTTTT.

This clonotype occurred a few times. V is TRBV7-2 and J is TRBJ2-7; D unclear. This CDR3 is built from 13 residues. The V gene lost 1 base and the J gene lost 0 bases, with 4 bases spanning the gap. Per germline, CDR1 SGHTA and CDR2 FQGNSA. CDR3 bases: TGTGCCAGCAGCTTAGGGGCCTCCTACGAGCAGTACTTC. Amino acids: CASSLGASYEQYF.

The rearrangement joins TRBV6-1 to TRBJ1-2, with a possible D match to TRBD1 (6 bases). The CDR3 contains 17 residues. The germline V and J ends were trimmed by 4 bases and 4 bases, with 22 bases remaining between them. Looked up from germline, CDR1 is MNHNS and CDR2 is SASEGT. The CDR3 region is CASSGGTVTGLGYGYTF. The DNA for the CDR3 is TGTGCCAGCAGTGGGGGGACTGTTACAGGGTTAGGCTATGGCTACACCTTC.

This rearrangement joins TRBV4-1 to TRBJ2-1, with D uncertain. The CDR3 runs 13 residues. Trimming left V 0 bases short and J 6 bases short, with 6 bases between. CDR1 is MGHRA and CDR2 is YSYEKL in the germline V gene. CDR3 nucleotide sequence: TGCGCCAGCAGCCAAGAAGATGCCAATGAGCAGTTCTTC. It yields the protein CASSQEDANEQFF.

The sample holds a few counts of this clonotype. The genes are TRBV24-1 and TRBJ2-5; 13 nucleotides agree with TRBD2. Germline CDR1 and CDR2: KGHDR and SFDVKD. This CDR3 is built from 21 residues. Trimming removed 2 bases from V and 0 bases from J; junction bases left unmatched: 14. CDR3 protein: CATSDSPGLAGEGGYQETQYF. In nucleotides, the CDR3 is TGTGCCACCAGTGATTCCCCCGGACTAGCGGGAGAGGGGGGCTACCAAGAGACCCAGTACTTC.

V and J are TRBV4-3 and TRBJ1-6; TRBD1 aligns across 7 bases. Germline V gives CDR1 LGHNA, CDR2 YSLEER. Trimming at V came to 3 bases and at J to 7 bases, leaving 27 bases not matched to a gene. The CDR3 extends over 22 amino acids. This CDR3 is CASSQATRPGQRSSTENSPLHF. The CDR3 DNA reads TGCGCCAGCAGCCAGGCCACCCGACCGGGACAGCGTTCGTCGACGGAGAATTCACCCCTCCACTTT.

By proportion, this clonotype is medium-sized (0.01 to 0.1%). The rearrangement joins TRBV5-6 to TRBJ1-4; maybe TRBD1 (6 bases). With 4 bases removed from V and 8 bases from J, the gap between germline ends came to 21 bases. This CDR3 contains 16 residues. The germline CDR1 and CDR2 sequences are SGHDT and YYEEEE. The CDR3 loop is CASSPPSGTLGEKLFF. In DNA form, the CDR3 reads TGTGCCAGCAGCCCCCCGTCGGGGACATTGGGGGAAAAACTGTTTTTT.

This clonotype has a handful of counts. The CDR3 loop reads CASSSVGGRATDTQYF. Here the CDR3 DNA reads TGTGCCAGCAGCTCGGTAGGAGGGAGGGCAACAGATACGCAGTATTTT. The chain recombines TRBV7-2 with TRBJ2-3, with 7 bases fitting TRBD2. In germline, CDR1 is SGHTA, CDR2 FQGNSA. The CDR3 sequence is 16 residues long. V shed 4 bases, J shed 3 bases, and the junction held 10 bases outside the gene matches.

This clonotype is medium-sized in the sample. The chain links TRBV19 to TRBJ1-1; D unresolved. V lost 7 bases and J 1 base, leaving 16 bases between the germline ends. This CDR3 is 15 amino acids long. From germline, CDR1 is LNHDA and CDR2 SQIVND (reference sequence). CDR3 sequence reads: CASTRQDLGNTEAFF. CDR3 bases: TGTGCCAGTACCCGTCAGGACCTCGGGAACACTGAAGCTTTCTTT.

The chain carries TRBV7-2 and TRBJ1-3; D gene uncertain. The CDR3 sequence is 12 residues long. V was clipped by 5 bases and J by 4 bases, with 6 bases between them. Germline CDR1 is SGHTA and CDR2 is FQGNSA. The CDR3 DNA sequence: TGTGCCAGCAGCCCTGTCGGAAACACCATATATTTT. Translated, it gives CASSPVGNTIYF.

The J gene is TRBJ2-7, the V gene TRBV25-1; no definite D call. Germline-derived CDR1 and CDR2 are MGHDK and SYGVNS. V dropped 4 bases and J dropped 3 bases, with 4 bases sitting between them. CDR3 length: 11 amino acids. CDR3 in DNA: TGTGCCAGCAGTGGGCTCTACGAGCAGTACTTC. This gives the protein CASSGLYEQYF.

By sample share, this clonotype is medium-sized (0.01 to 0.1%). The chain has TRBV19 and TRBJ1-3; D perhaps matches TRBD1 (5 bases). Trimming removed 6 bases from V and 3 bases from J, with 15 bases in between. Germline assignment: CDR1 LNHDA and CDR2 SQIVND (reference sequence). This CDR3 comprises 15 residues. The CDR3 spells CASRDLGTDGNTIYF. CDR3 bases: TGTGCCAGTAGGGATCTTGGGACGGATGGAAACACCATATATTTT.

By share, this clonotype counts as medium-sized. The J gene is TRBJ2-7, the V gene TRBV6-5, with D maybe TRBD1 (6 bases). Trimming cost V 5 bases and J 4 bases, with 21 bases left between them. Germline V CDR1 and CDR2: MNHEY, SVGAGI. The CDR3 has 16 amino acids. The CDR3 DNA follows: TGTGCCAGCAGTACAGGGCCTCAAGAATATGGGTACGAGCAGTACTTC. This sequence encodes CASSTGPQEYGYEQYF.

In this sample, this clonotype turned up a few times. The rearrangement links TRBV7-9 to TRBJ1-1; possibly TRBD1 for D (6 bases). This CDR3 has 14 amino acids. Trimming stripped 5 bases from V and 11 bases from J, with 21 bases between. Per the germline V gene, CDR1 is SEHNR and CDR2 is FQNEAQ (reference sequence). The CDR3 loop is CASSGQQGGGGAFF. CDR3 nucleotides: TGTGCCAGCAGCGGCCAACAGGGTGGGGGGGGCGCTTTCTTT.

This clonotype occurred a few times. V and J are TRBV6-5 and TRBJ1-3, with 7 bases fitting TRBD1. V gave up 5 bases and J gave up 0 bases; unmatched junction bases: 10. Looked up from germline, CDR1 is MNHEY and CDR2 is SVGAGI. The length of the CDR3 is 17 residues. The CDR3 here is CASSDYRGQSSGNTIYF. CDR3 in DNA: TGTGCCAGCAGTGATTACAGGGGCCAGAGCTCTGGAAACACCATATATTTT.

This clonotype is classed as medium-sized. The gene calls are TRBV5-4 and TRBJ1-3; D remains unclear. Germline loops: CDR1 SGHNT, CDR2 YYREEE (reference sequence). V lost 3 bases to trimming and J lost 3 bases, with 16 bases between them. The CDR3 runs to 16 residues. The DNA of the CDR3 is TGTGCCAGCAGCTCATTTATTCCCTCGGGTGGAAACACCATATATTTT. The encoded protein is CASSSFIPSGGNTIYF. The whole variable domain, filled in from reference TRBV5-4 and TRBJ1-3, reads ETGVTQSPTHLIKTRGQQVTLRCSSQSGHNTVSWYQQALGQGPQFIFQYYREEENGRGNFPPRFSGLQFPNYSSELNVNALELDDSALYLCASSSFIPSGGNTIYFGEGSWLTVV.

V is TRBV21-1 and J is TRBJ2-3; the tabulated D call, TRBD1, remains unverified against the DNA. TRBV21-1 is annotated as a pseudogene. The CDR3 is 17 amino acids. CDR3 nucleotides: TGTGCCAGCAGCAAAGAAGGGACAGGGAGACTCACAGATACGCAGTATTTT. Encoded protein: CASSKEGTGRLTDTQYF.

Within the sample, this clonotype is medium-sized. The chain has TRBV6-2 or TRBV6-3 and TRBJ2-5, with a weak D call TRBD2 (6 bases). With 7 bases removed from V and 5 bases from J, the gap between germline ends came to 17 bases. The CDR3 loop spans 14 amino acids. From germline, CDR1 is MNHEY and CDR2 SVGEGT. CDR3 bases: TGTGCCAGCATCCCTGGGGGGTCTCGGGAGACCCAGTACTTC. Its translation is CASIPGGSRETQYF.

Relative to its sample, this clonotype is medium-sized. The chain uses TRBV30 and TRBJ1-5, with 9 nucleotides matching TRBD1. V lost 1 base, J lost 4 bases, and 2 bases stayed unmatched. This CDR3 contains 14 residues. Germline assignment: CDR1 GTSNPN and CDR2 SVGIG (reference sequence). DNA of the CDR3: TGTGCCTGGAGTGCCGGGACAGGGAATCAGCCCCAGCATTTT. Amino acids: CAWSAGTGNQPQHF.

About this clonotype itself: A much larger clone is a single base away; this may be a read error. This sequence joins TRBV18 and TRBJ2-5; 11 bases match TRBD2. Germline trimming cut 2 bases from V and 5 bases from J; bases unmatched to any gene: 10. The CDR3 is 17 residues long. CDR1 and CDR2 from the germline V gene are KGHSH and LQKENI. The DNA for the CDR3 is TGTGCCAGCTCACCAGTGGATAGCGGGAGGGCATCGGAGACCCAGTACTTC. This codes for CASSPVDSGRASETQYF.

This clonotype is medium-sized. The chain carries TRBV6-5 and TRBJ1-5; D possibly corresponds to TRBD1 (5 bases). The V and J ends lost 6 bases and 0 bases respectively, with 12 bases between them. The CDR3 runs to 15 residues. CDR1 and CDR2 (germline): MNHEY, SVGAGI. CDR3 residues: CASSVRQYSNQPQHF. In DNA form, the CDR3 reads TGTGCCAGCAGCGTCAGACAGTATAGCAATCAGCCCCAGCATTTT.

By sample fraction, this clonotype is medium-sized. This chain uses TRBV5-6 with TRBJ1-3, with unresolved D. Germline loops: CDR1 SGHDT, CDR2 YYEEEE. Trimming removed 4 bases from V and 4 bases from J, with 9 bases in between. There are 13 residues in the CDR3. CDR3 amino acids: CASSPAWGNTIYF. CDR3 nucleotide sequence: TGTGCCAGCAGCCCCGCATGGGGAAACACCATATATTTT.

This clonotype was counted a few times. CDR3 region: CASSPETVSGNTIYF. The CDR3 coding sequence is TGTGCCAGCAGTCCTGAGACAGTATCTGGAAACACCATATATTTT. The chain uses TRBV6-1 and TRBJ1-3; D is perhaps TRBD1 (5 bases). CDR1 and CDR2 (germline): MNHNS, SASEGT. The V gene lost 5 bases and the J gene lost 1 base, with 12 bases spanning the gap. The CDR3 spans 15 residues.

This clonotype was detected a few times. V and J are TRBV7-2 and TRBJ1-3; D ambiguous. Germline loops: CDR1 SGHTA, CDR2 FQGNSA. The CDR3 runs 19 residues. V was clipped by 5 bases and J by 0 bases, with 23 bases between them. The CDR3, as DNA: TGTGCCAGCAGCCAAGCTCTTGGGCCCTTCAAAAACTCTGGAAACACCATATATTTT. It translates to CASSQALGPFKNSGNTIYF.

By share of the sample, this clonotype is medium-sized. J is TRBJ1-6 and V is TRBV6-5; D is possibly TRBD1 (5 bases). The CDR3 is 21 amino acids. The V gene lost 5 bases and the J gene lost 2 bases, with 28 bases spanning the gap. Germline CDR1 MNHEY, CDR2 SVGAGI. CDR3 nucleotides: TGTGCCAGCAGTGCGCAGGGTGACGCCCGCTCCTCCAAGACCTATAATTCACCCCTCCACTTT. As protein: CASSAQGDARSSKTYNSPLHF.

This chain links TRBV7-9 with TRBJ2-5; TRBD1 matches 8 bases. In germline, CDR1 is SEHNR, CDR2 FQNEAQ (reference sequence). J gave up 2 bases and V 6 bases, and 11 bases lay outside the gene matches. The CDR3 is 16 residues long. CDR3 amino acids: CASSYSGTGAQETQYF. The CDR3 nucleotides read TGTGCCAGCAGTTATTCCGGGACAGGTGCACAAGAGACCCAGTACTTC.